This T cell receptor (beta chain) emerged from a study of shared clonotypes between healthy human individuals. Overall study findings and caveats: Represented genetic and exposure-history diversity was restricted by having few donors. Across a handful of donors, naive CD4 shared roughly 5%, naive CD8 more than 3%, memory CD4 over 2%, memory CD8 around 0.36%.

To note about this clone: Its antigen is not known. The sample holds other DNA sequences that translate to the same CDR3.

Trimming removed 1 base from V and 3 bases from J, with 4 bases in between. The CDR3 sequence is 11 residues long. The germline gives CDR1 DFQATT, CDR2 SNEGSKA (reference sequence). The test was conducted at deep level. For every subset, genomic DNA was evenly distributed across several immunoSEQ plates. The method was immunoSEQ multiplex PCR; TCRdb's version includes in-frame clones alone and lacks a portion of them. Here the sample spans roughly 2.6 million clones, 85% to 95% being singletons. The J gene is TRBJ2-7, the V gene TRBV20-1, with unresolved D. The material sequenced was naive CD4+ T cells sorted from blood. The subset is: CD45RA+ positively selected. This receptor was identified in a young man in good health. Written as DNA, the CDR3 is TGCAGTGCTAGAGGCAGCTACGAGCAGTACTTC. Its translation is CSARGSYEQYF.